The 32 T cell receptor beta chains below all came from one sample that was sequenced in a study of Ad26.COV2.S vaccination and SARS-CoV-2 variants. Clones were sequenced by immunoSEQ multiplex PCR, and TCRdb holds only the in-frame ones, with some missing. This sample carries 300,000 to 400,000 clones, less than 90% of them seen once, and the ten largest clones take about 10%. Treatment denoted: approximately 18 received Ad26.COV2.S at low or high dose, single or two shots; about 5 received placebo; per-sample allocation not given. Collection of samples fell on day 63 after the first vaccine or placebo injection. The source was peripheral blood, collected in a trial of Ad26.COV2.S vaccine versus placebo. The receptor source for this set is a person between 18 and 59 years old who received the Ad26.COV2.S COVID-19 vaccine or a placebo.

The chain uses TRBV10-1 and TRBJ2-7; 9 nucleotides align to TRBD1. V was pared by 10 bases and J by 6 bases, with 10 bases of the junction left unmatched. Germline lookup yields CDR1 WNHNN and CDR2 SYGVQD (reference sequence). This CDR3 has 13 residues. In nucleotides, the CDR3 is TGCGCCACCTCAAGGACAGGGGTCGCCGAGCAGTACTTC. It encodes CATSRTGVAEQYF.

The CDR3 sequence is CASSPGTENQPQHF. Written as DNA, the CDR3 is TGTGCCAGCTCGCCCGGGACAGAAAATCAGCCCCAGCATTTT. The chain has TRBV18 and TRBJ1-5; TRBD1 aligns across 7 bases. Per germline, CDR1 KGHSH and CDR2 LQKENI. The V and J ends lost 6 bases and 4 bases, in that order; junction bases with no gene match: 6. The CDR3 spans 14 residues.

The chain recombines TRBV7-8 with TRBJ2-7; maybe TRBD1 (5 bases). Per germline, CDR1 SGHVS and CDR2 FQNEAQ. Trimming stripped 2 bases from V and 2 bases from J, with 13 bases between. This CDR3 has 15 residues. This chain's CDR3 is CASSLSPGLTYEQYF. The CDR3 DNA reads as TGTGCCAGCAGCTTATCGCCAGGGTTGACCTACGAGCAGTACTTC.

The table lists this clone with a count of one. DNA for the CDR3: TGCGCCAGCAGAGAGGACAGGGCACAGCCCCAGCATTTT. Translating gives CASREDRAQPQHF. The chain is built from TRBV5-1 and TRBJ1-5; 8 bases map to TRBD1. Unmatched junction bases numbered 5, after V lost 5 bases and J lost 7 bases. The CDR3 contains 13 residues. Germline CDR1 reads SGHRS; CDR2 reads YFSETQ.

This clone was counted only a few times. The rearrangement joins TRBV11-1 to TRBJ2-7; TRBD1 might be the D (7 bases). From germline, CDR1 is SGHAT and CDR2 FQDESV (reference sequence). Deletions cut 7 bases from V and 7 bases from J, with 23 bases between. There are 15 residues in the CDR3. The CDR3 loop is CASTRGGGDPGEQYF. CDR3 DNA sequence: TGTGCCAGCACCCGAGGGGGCGGGGACCCGGGTGAGCAGTACTTC.

The rearrangement uses TRBV11-2 and TRBJ2-1; D call uncertain. This CDR3 has 12 residues. Germline CDR1 reads SGHAT; CDR2 reads FQNNGV. Between the trimmed V and J ends, which lost 5 bases and 12 bases, there was a span of 14 bases. The CDR3 DNA reads as TGTGCCAGCAGCCAAGCCCCCCCGGCGCAGTTCTTC. This gives the protein CASSQAPPAQFF.

V and J are TRBV5-6 and TRBJ2-7; 9 positions agree with TRBD1. The V gene's germline CDR1 is SGHDT and CDR2 YYEEEE. The CDR3 is 17 residues long. After removal of 2 bases from V and 5 bases from J, the junction contained 14 bases not matched to a gene. The CDR3 is CASSLLAPGQGHNEQYF. The CDR3 bases are TGTGCCAGCAGCTTACTGGCCCCGGGACAGGGTCATAACGAGCAGTACTTC.

The chain uses TRBV28 and TRBJ2-5; tentative D call: TRBD1 (7 bases). V lost 5 bases and J 4 bases, leaving 17 bases between the germline ends. The V gene's germline CDR1 is MDHEN and CDR2 SYDVKM. The CDR3 runs to 15 residues. CDR3 nucleotide sequence: TGTGCCAGCAGTACGACAGGGATGGGAGGAGAGACCCAGTACTTC. Translated: CASSTTGMGGETQYF.

This clone was observed once. The CDR3 protein is CASSIDRNYGYTF. In nucleotides, the CDR3 is TGTGCCAGCAGCATCGACAGGAACTATGGCTACACCTTC. The chain combines TRBV9 with TRBJ1-2; possible D gene TRBD1, 6 bases. CDR1 is SGDLS, CDR2 YYNGEE, per germline. V lost 4 bases to trimming and J lost 2 bases, with 9 bases between them. CDR3 length: 13 amino acids.

J is TRBJ1-1 and V is TRBV6-5; a possible D gene is TRBD1 (5 bases). CDR3 length: 15 residues. Per germline, CDR1 MNHEY and CDR2 SVGAGI. V gave up 4 bases and J gave up 1 base, with 13 bases separating them. This chain's CDR3 is CASSSSTAPNTEAFF. The CDR3 DNA follows: TGTGCCAGCAGTTCCTCGACAGCTCCGAACACTGAAGCTTTCTTT.

The chain recombines TRBV5-1 with TRBJ2-1, with D hard to call. V lost 0 bases to trimming and J lost 2 bases, with 12 bases between them. Germline V CDR1 and CDR2: SGHRS, YFSETQ. CDR3 length equals 16 residues. In DNA form, the CDR3 reads TGCGCCAGCAGCTTGGCCGGAGCCGTTACCTACAATGAGCAGTTCTTC. This translates into CASSLAGAVTYNEQFF.

This chain joins TRBV12-5 and TRBJ1-2; D remains ambiguous. CDR1 is LGHNT and CDR2 is FRNRAP in the germline V gene. CDR3 size: 12 residues. Trimming shortened V by 6 bases and J by 5 bases, and 10 bases separated the two germline ends. This CDR3 is CASGNGGYGYTF. The CDR3 DNA reads TGTGCTAGTGGCAACGGAGGGTATGGCTACACCTTC.

The V and J genes are TRBV5-1 and TRBJ1-2; 8 nucleotides agree with TRBD1. Germline CDR1 reads SGHRS; CDR2 reads YFSETQ. The CDR3 sequence is 16 residues long. J lost 4 bases, V lost 0 bases, and 8 bases had no gene match. DNA of the CDR3: TGCGCCAGCAGCTTGGCCAGACAGGGGCTCGGCTATGGCTACACCTTC. As protein: CASSLARQGLGYGYTF.

The V gene is TRBV6-5, the J gene TRBJ1-6; D gene uncertain. Germline-derived CDR1 and CDR2 are MNHEY and SVGAGI. The V end was cut by 11 bases, the J end by 7 bases, with 15 bases between. The CDR3 spans 13 residues. In DNA, the CDR3 is TGTGCCGGATCTTTTGGTCTAAATTCACCCCTCCACTTT. Translation gives CAGSFGLNSPLHF.

The chain has TRBV6-2 or TRBV6-3 and TRBJ1-2; no clear D. Trimming took 1 base from V and 6 from J, leaving 6 bases between them. Germline V gene data show CDR1 as MNHEY and CDR2 as SVGEGT. This CDR3 has 12 residues. CDR3 sequence (DNA): TGTGCCAGCAGTTACTGGCAGGATGGCTACACCTTC. Its protein product is CASSYWQDGYTF.

The rearrangement joins TRBV23-1 to TRBJ2-3; D assignment may be TRBD1 or TRBD2 (7 bases each). TRBV23-1 is assigned to the ORF class and has an uncertain function. The CDR3 runs 15 residues. The V end was cut by 10 bases, the J end by 6 bases, with 23 bases between. CDR3: CATSPIQGRGDTQYF. In nucleotides, the CDR3 is TGCGCCACCTCCCCCATACAGGGGCGGGGGGATACGCAGTATTTT.

J is TRBJ2-7 and V is TRBV18; 15 bases map to TRBD2. This CDR3 is built from 15 residues. V lost 5 bases and J lost 2; bases outside the gene matches: 1. In germline, CDR1 is KGHSH, CDR2 LQKENI. DNA for the CDR3: TGTGCCAGCTCAGGGACTAGCGGGAGGCCCTACGAGCAGTACTTC. It encodes CASSGTSGRPYEQYF.

This chain's CDR3 is CASSSPQVELSYEQYF. As DNA, the CDR3 is TGTGCCAGCAGTTCCCCGCAGGTAGAACTCTCCTACGAGCAGTACTTC. V usage is TRBV6-2 or TRBV6-3 and J usage is TRBJ2-7; D gene ambiguous. Trimming removed 4 bases at V and 0 bases at J, with 16 bases between. The CDR3 runs to 16 residues. From germline, CDR1 is MNHEY and CDR2 SVGEGT.

The sample holds a few counts of this clone. The genes are TRBV4-2 and TRBJ1-5; 8 bases match TRBD1. V was clipped by 0 bases and J by 5 bases; unmatched bases: 3. Per the germline V gene, CDR1 is LGHNA and CDR2 is YNFKEQ. The CDR3 runs to 15 residues. CDR3 in amino acids: CASSQDSGGDQPQHF. The CDR3 DNA sequence: TGTGCCAGCAGCCAAGATTCAGGGGGCGATCAGCCCCAGCATTTT.

The CDR3 region has the DNA TGTGCCAGTAGTATAGATCTGCCCGCAGGCCCCTACGAGCAGTACTTC. Amino acid sequence: CASSIDLPAGPYEQYF. The chain uses TRBV19 and TRBJ2-7; D is unresolved. The CDR3 extends over 16 amino acids. In germline, CDR1 is LNHDA, CDR2 SQIVND (reference sequence). The V end was cut by 0 bases, the J end by 2 bases, with 14 bases between.

Details on this clone: Other DNA sequences in this sample translate to the same CDR3. The rearrangement joins TRBV5-1 to TRBJ2-2; D call uncertain. V lost 0 bases to trimming and J lost 2 bases, with 5 bases between them. CDR1 and CDR2 from the germline V gene are SGHRS and YFSETQ. This CDR3 contains 14 residues. The CDR3 is CASSLGGNTGELFF. The CDR3 region has the DNA TGCGCCAGCAGCTTGGGTGGTAACACCGGGGAGCTGTTTTTT.

The chain is built from TRBV10-1 and TRBJ2-2; D gene uncertain. The CDR3 spans 15 residues. V was clipped by 4 bases and J by 1 base, with 10 bases between them. Germline lookup yields CDR1 WNHNN and CDR2 SYGVQD (reference sequence). The CDR3 DNA reads as TGCGCCAGCAGTGTGGACGCACTGAACACCGGGGAGCTGTTTTTT. It specifies CASSVDALNTGELFF.

There are a few counts of this clone. This rearrangement joins TRBV18 to TRBJ1-5; D gene unclear. The length of the CDR3 is 15 residues. From germline, CDR1 is KGHSH and CDR2 LQKENI. Between the trimmed V and J ends, which lost 1 base and 2 bases, there was a span of 9 bases. Written as DNA, the CDR3 is TGTGCCAGCTCACCACAGGGTGAGGGCAATCAGCCCCAGCATTTT. As protein: CASSPQGEGNQPQHF.

The CDR3 sequence is CASSPIAGGGTDTQYF. The DNA for the CDR3 is TGTGCCAGCAGCCCGATAGCGGGGGGCGGCACAGATACGCAGTATTTT. The chain carries TRBV7-2 and TRBJ2-3; 10 bases line up with TRBD2. Germline V CDR1 and CDR2: SGHTA, FQGNSA. After removal of 5 bases from V and 1 base from J, the junction contained 6 bases not matched to a gene. The CDR3 runs 16 residues.

The V gene is TRBV11-2, the J gene TRBJ2-3; D is uncertain. The CDR3 is made up of 10 amino acids. With 8 bases removed from V and 4 bases from J, the gap between germline ends came to 4 bases. Germline assignment: CDR1 SGHAT and CDR2 FQNNGV. CDR3 region: CASGADTQYF. For the CDR3, the DNA is TGTGCCAGCGGGGCAGATACGCAGTATTTT.

This clone has only one observation. V and J are TRBV19 and TRBJ2-1; a possible D gene is TRBD1 (6 bases). This CDR3 contains 14 residues. Trimming removed 4 bases at V and 9 bases at J, with 16 bases between. In germline, CDR1 is LNHDA, CDR2 SQIVND (reference sequence). CDR3 DNA: TGTGCCAGTAGTACCCGAGAGGTAGGGGGTGAGCAGTTCTTC. It specifies CASSTREVGGEQFF.

This chain joins TRBV27 and TRBJ2-3; TRBD2 matches 8 bases. The CDR3 is 19 residues long. Losses at the gene ends were 1 base for V and 3 bases for J; bases not matched to a gene: 15. Germline CDR1 reads MNHEY; CDR2 reads SMNVEV (reference sequence). CDR3 in amino acids: CASSLWGSASGLMTDTQYF. In DNA, the CDR3 is TGTGCCAGCAGTTTATGGGGATCGGCTAGCGGGCTTATGACAGATACGCAGTATTTT.

The gene calls are TRBV6-6 and TRBJ1-4, with D perhaps TRBD1 (6 bases). Trimming stripped 6 bases from V and 5 bases from J, with 19 bases between. This CDR3 region has 16 residues. CDR1 and CDR2 (germline): MNHNY, SVGAGI (reference sequence). The CDR3 DNA sequence: TGTGCCAGCAGACGCAGGGGAGGGGGAGAGAATGAAAAACTGTTTTTT. It encodes CASRRRGGGENEKLFF.

This clone appeared a single time. CDR3 DNA sequence: TGTGCCAGCAGCTTAGCGACAGGGGCCTCATGGGGCTACACCTTC. Its protein product is CASSLATGASWGYTF. This chain links TRBV7-9 with TRBJ1-2; TRBD1 agrees at 8 bases. V shed 0 bases, J shed 8 bases, and the junction held 8 bases outside the gene matches. Per the germline V gene, CDR1 is SEHNR and CDR2 is FQNEAQ (reference sequence). The CDR3 spans 15 residues.

J is TRBJ2-3 and V is TRBV3-1 (or the pseudogene TRBV3-2), with 7 bases aligning to TRBD2. The CDR3 runs 14 residues. V was pared by 5 bases and J by 5 bases, with 7 bases of the junction left unmatched. The germline CDR1 and CDR2 sequences are LGHDT and YNNKEL (reference sequence). DNA of the CDR3: TGTGCCAGCAGCGTTCGGGGGGAGGAAGATACGCAGTATTTT. Protein: CASSVRGEEDTQYF.

The rearrangement joins TRBV5-6 to TRBJ1-6; a possible D gene is TRBD1 (6 bases). The V end lost 4 bases, the J end lost 5 bases, and 13 bases lay between the germline ends. CDR1 is SGHDT, CDR2 YYEEEE, per germline. There are 15 residues in the CDR3. CDR3 region: CASSEGVFDNSPLHF. The DNA for the CDR3 is TGTGCCAGCAGCGAGGGGGTCTTTGATAATTCACCCCTCCACTTT.

This rearrangement joins TRBV28 to TRBJ2-7; 11 bases agree with TRBD1. V lost 5 bases and J lost 5; bases outside the gene matches: 8. Germline CDR1 reads MDHEN; CDR2 reads SYDVKM. The CDR3 covers 15 residues. CDR3 sequence: CASSLPDRGLNEQYF. Here the CDR3 DNA reads TGTGCCAGCAGTCTGCCGGACAGGGGGCTTAACGAGCAGTACTTC.